This TCR beta chain is from a study of blood T cell repertoires in COVID-19. In the original workflow: Estimation of nucleated cell counts was performed using reference gene primer amplification. The method was immunoSEQ multiplex PCR; TCRdb's version includes in-frame clones alone and lacks a portion of them. V, J and clone size derive from that table, while D and trimming were established from the DNA sequence. This table holds 210,000 or so clones, 84% found once. This clone was seen a handful of times. Germline V lookup: CDR1 KGHSH, CDR2 LQKENI. V lost 3 bases and J lost 4; bases outside the gene matches: 10. This CDR3 comprises 18 residues.

The source material was peripheral blood. The receptor's source is a human donor in a cohort sampled during active COVID-19. The V and J genes are TRBV18 and TRBJ2-3, with 13 bases identical to TRBD2. This chain's CDR3 is CASSPYPTSGGRADTQYF. The CDR3 region has the DNA TGTGCCAGCTCACCGTACCCGACTAGCGGGGGGCGGGCAGATACGCAGTATTTT.